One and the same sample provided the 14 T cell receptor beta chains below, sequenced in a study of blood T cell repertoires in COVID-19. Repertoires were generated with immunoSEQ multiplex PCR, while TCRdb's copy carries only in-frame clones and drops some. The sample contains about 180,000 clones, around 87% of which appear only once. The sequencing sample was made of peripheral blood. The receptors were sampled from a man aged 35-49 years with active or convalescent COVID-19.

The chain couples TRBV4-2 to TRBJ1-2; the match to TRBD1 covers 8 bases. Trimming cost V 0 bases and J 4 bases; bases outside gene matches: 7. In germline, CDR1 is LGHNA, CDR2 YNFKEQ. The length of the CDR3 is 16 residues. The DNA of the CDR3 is TGTGCCAGCAGCCAAGATCTTTCAGGGGGCGGCTATGGCTACACCTTC. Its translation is CASSQDLSGGGYGYTF.

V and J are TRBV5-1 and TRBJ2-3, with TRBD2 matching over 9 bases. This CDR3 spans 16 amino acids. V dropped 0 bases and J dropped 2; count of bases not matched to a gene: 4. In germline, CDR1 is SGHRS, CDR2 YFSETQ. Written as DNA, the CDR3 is TGCGCCAGCAGCTTGGTGGCGGGGGGGGACACAGATACGCAGTATTTT. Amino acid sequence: CASSLVAGGDTDTQYF. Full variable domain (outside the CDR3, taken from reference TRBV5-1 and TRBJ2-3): KAGVTQTPRYLIKTRGQQVTLSCSPISGHRSVSWYQQTPGQGLQFLFEYFSETQRNKGNFPGRFSGRQFSNSRSEMNVSTLELGDSALYLCASSLVAGGDTDTQYFGPGTRLTVL.

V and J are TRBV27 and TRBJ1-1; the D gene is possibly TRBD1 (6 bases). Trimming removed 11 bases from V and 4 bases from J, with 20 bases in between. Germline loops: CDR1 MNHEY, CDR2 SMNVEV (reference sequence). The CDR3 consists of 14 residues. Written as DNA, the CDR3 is TGTGCCTCTAGCAGGGCGGGGGCGATCACTGAAGCTTTCTTT. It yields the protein CASSRAGAITEAFF.

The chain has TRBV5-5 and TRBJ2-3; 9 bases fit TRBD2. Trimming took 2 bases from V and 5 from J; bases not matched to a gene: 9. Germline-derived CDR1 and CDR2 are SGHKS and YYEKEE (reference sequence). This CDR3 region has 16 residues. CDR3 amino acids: CASSFSAGGALDTQYF. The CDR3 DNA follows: TGTGCCAGCAGCTTCTCGGCGGGGGGGGCACTAGATACGCAGTATTTT.

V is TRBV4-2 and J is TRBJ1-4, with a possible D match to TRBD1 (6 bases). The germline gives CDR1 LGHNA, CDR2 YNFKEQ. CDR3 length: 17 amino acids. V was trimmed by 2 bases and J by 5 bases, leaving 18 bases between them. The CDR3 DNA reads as TGTGCCAGCAGCCAAAGCCCGGGACACCACGGGAATGAAAAACTGTTTTTT. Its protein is CASSQSPGHHGNEKLFF.

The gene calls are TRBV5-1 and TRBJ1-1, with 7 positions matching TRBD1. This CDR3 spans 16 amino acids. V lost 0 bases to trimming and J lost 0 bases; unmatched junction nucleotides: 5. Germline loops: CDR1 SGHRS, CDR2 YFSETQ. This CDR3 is CASSLGHRGMNTEAFF. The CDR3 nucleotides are TGCGCCAGCAGCTTGGGTCACAGGGGAATGAACACTGAAGCTTTCTTT.

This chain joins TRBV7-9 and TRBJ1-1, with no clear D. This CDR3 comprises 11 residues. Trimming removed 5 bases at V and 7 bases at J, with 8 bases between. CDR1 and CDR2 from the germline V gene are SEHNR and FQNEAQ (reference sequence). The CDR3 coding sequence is TGTGCCAGCAGCCCCACGGGTGAAGCTTTCTTT. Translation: CASSPTGEAFF.

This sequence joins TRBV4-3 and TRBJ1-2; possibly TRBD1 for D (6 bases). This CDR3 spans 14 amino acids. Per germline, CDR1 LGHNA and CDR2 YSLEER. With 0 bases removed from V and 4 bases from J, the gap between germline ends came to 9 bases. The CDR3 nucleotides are TGCGCCAGCAGCCAAGATGCGGGGGCCTATGGCTACACCTTC. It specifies CASSQDAGAYGYTF.

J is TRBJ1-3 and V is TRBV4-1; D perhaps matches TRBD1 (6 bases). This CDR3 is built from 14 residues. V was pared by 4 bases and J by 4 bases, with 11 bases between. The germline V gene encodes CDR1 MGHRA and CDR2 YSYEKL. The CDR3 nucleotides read TGCGCCAGCAGCCCACTGGGGGCGGGAAACACCATATATTTT. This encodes CASSPLGAGNTIYF.

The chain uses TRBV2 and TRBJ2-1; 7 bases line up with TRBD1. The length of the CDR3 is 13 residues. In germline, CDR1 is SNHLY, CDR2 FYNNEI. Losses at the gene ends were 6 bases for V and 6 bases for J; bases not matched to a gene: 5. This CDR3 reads CASRNDRVNEQFF. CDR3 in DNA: TGTGCCAGCAGAAACGACAGGGTCAATGAGCAGTTCTTC.

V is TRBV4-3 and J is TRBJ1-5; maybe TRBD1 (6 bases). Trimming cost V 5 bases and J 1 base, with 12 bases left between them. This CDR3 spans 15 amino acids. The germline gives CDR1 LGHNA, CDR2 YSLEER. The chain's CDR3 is CASSVQQGSNQPQHF. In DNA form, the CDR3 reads TGCGCCAGCAGCGTCCAACAGGGCAGCAATCAGCCCCAGCATTTT.

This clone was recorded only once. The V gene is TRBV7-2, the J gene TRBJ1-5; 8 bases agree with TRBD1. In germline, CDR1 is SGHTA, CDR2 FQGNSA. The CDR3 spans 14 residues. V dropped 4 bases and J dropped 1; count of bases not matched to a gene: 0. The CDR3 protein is CASSWTGSNQPQHF. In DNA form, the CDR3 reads TGTGCCAGCAGCTGGACAGGGAGCAATCAGCCCCAGCATTTT. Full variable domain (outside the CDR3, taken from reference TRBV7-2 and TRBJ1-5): GAGVSQSPSNKVTEKGKDVELRCDPISGHTALYWYRQSLGQGLEFLIYFQGNSAPDKSGLPSDRFSAERTGGSVSTLTIQRTQQEDSAVYLCASSWTGSNQPQHFGDGTRLSIL.

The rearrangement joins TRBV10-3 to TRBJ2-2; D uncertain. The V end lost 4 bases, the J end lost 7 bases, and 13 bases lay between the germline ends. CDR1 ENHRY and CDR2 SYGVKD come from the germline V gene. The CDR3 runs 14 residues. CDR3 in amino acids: CAISGITNHGELFF. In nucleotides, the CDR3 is TGTGCCATCAGTGGAATAACTAACCACGGGGAGCTGTTTTTT.

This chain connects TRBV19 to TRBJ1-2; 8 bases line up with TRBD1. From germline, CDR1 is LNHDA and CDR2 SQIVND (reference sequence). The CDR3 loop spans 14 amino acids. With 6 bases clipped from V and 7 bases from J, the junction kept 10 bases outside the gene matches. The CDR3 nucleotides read TGTGCCAGTAGCCCTGACAGGGGCCCGGGTGGCTACACCTTC. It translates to CASSPDRGPGGYTF.